A selection of T cell receptor beta chains follows, all from one sample in a study of glioma-infiltrating T cells after dendritic cell vaccination. Assay: immunoSEQ multiplex PCR; the TCRdb copy retains only in-frame clones and omits some. The table lists under 130,000 clones, 85% to 90% of them singletons, with over 2.5% in the top ten. This sample comprised blood, obtained after dendritic cell vaccination. The receptor source for this set is a human donor with glioblastoma. The CDR3 runs from the conserved cysteine through the conserved F or W. D genes are given only for firm matches. Only some rows state a clone size, as once, few, many or a class for expanded clones.

TRBJ2-7,TRBV5-1,TRBD1,-,CASRTGVRDEQYF,TGCGCCAGCCGGACAGGGGTGAGGGACGAGCAGTACTTC
TRBJ1-4,TRBV5-4,-,-,CASSTQGRSNEKLFF,TGTGCCAGCAGCACCCAAGGGAGGTCTAATGAAAAACTGTTTTTT
TRBJ2-5,TRBV19,TRBD1,-,CASSINRGSGETQYF,TGTGCCAGTAGTATAAACAGGGGTAGTGGAGAGACCCAGTACTTC
TRBJ1-2,TRBV6-9,-,-,CASSPQQDGYTF,TGTGCCAGCAGTCCTCAACAGGATGGCTACACCTTC
TRBJ1-1,TRBV7-9,-,-,CASSLAGGGRNTEAFF,TGTGCCAGCAGCTTAGCGGGTGGAGGAAGGAACACTGAAGCTTTCTTT
TRBJ2-5,TRBV19,-,-,CASSSGYTGLFETQYF,TGTGCCAGTAGTTCCGGCTATACCGGGTTATTCGAGACCCAGTACTTC
TRBJ2-7,TRBV18,-,-,CASSPPGRGGSEQYF,TGTGCCAGCTCACCTCCGGGACGGGGAGGCTCCGAGCAGTACTTC
TRBJ2-5,TRBV6-5,-,-,CASRFPVQETQYF,TGTGCCAGCAGGTTCCCAGTCCAAGAGACCCAGTACTTC
TRBJ2-5,TRBV5-1,-,-,CASSSGQETQYF,TGCGCCAGCAGCTCGGGCCAAGAGACCCAGTACTTC
TRBJ2-7,TRBV7-9,TRBD2,-,CAYDAGVFRSYEQYF,TGTGCCTACGATGCGGGAGTCTTTCGTTCCTACGAGCAGTACTTC
TRBJ2-7,TRBV11-3,TRBD2,-,CASSLGLREVPSYEQYF,TGTGCCAGCAGCTTAGGGCTACGGGAGGTCCCATCCTACGAGCAGTACTTC
TRBJ2-1,TRBV5-1,TRBD1,once,CASSASGTGANEQFF,TGCGCCAGCAGCGCGTCCGGGACAGGGGCCAATGAGCAGTTCTTC
TRBJ1-4,TRBV5-1,-,-,CASSLERSTNEKLFF,TGCGCCAGCAGCTTGGAGAGATCAACTAATGAAAAACTGTTTTTT
TRBJ1-1,TRBV25-1,-,-,CASIQGTTTEAFF,TGTGCCAGCATTCAGGGGACAACCACTGAAGCTTTCTTT
TRBJ1-2,TRBV5-1,TRBD1,-,CASTLGATGDYGYTF,TGCGCCAGCACCCTTGGGGCTACAGGGGACTATGGCTACACCTTC
TRBJ2-3,TRBV11-3,TRBD1,-,CASSPGGTGGADTQYF,TGTGCCAGCAGCCCGGGGGGGACAGGGGGCGCAGATACGCAGTATTTT
TRBJ2-3,TRBV29-1,-,-,CSVAGGASPIDTQYF,TGCAGCGTTGCGGGCGGGGCCTCCCCCATTGATACGCAGTATTTT
TRBJ2-7,TRBV7-2,TRBD2,-,CASSLGSSGGSYEQYF,TGTGCCAGCAGCTTAGGATCTAGCGGGGGGTCCTACGAGCAGTACTTC
TRBJ1-1,TRBV19,-,-,CASRTAGFAEAFF,TGTGCCAGTAGGACGGCAGGGTTCGCTGAAGCTTTCTTT
TRBJ1-5,TRBV2,TRBD1,-,CASNPGGGFNQPQHF,TGTGCCAGCAACCCGGGAGGGGGCTTCAATCAGCCCCAGCATTTT
TRBJ2-6,TRBV4-1,-,-,CASSHPLKGQSSGANVLTF,TGCGCCAGCAGCCACCCTTTAAAGGGGCAGAGCTCTGGGGCCAACGTCCTGACTTTC
TRBJ2-7,TRBV7-8,-,-,CASSLVPPSASYEQYF,TGTGCCAGCAGCTTAGTACCGCCTAGCGCCTCCTACGAGCAGTACTTC
TRBJ1-5,TRBV7-8,TRBD1,-,CASSSGTVSNQPQHF,TGTGCCAGCAGCTCCGGGACAGTTAGCAATCAGCCCCAGCATTTT
TRBJ2-1,TRBV5-4,TRBD2,-,CASSLTGGYNEQFF,TGTGCCAGCAGCTTGACGGGAGGGTACAATGAGCAGTTCTTC
TRBJ1-2,TRBV9,TRBD1,-,CASSFGQGTYGYTF,TGTGCCAGCAGCTTCGGACAGGGGACCTATGGCTACACCTTC
TRBJ1-1,TRBV9,-,-,CASSVTPGLITFF,TGTGCCAGCAGCGTAACCCCGGGACTCATCACTTTCTTT
TRBJ2-7,TRBV6-1,TRBD2,-,CASSERLGTSLYEQYF,TGTGCCAGCAGTGAAAGGCTCGGGACTAGCCTCTACGAGCAGTACTTC
TRBJ2-2,TRBV2,-,-,CASSERVGELFF,TGTGCCAGCAGTGAACGGGTAGGGGAGCTGTTTTTT
TRBJ2-7,TRBV4-2,-,-,CASSQSAYEQYF,TGTGCCAGCAGCCAATCTGCCTACGAGCAGTACTTC
TRBJ2-7,TRBV4-2,TRBD2,-,CASSHNSGSSYEQYF,TGTGCCAGCAGCCATAATAGCGGGTCCTCCTACGAGCAGTACTTC
TRBJ1-5,TRBV21-1,-,-,CASSKLGHF,TGTGCCAGCAGCAAATTGGGCCATTTT
TRBJ1-2,TRBV27,-,-,CASSLYPGPNYGYTF,TGTGCCAGCAGTTTATATCCAGGGCCCAACTATGGCTACACCTTC
TRBJ2-7,TRBV6-6,-,-,CASRENYEQYF,TGTGCCAGCAGAGAGAATTACGAGCAGTACTTC
TRBJ2-7,TRBV21-1,-,medium-sized,CASSKGNSYEQYF,TGTGCCAGCAGCAAAGGTAACAGCTACGAGCAGTACTTC
TRBJ1-1,TRBV18,-,-,CASSQSPGHSNTEAFF,TGTGCCAGCTCACAGAGTCCGGGACATTCGAACACTGAAGCTTTCTTT
TRBJ1-1,TRBV30,-,-,CAWIPRGGRAFF,TGTGCCTGGATCCCCAGAGGGGGACGAGCTTTCTTT